This T cell receptor (beta chain) was sequenced for a study of metastatic and nonmetastatic thyroid tumors. As for the study in general: Malignant and benign thyroid patients had repertoires compared in peripheral blood and tumor or nodule tissue.

No patient received treatment before thyroid surgery. TCRdb re-clonotyped the PCR reads via MiXCR. The table records approximately 50,000 clones, roughly 20% of them present only once. Germline V gene data show CDR1 as SGHRS and CDR2 as YFSETQ. The CDR3 contains 15 residues. With 0 bases clipped from V and 5 bases from J, the junction kept 4 bases outside the gene matches. This clone was seen many times. This clonotype was obtained from a female donor with papillary thyroid cancer or a benign thyroid nodule (not recorded which). Some clones in this sample may be carry-over from other donors' samples. The chain joins TRBV5-1 to TRBJ1-4, with 7 nucleotides matching TRBD1. What was sequenced was blood. The CDR3 sequence is CASSLVARGNEKLFF. CDR3 nucleotide sequence: TGCGCCAGCAGCTTGGTTGCCAGGGGGAATGAAAAACTGTTTTTT. The variable domain in full, with the rest retrieved from reference TRBV5-1 and TRBJ1-4, is KAGVTQTPRYLIKTRGQQVTLSCSPISGHRSVSWYQQTPGQGLQFLFEYFSETQRNKGNFPGRFSGRQFSNSRSEMNVSTLELGDSALYLCASSLVARGNEKLFFGSGTQLSVL.